What follows are 16 T cell receptor beta chains derived from one specimen sequenced in a study of shared clonotypes between healthy human individuals. TCRdb keeps only in-frame clones here, not all; method: immunoSEQ multiplex PCR. The sample shows roughly 500,000 clones, 70% to 85% of them seen only once. The sample taken for sequencing was PBMCs. The receptor source for this set is a woman in her 40s in good health. Some clones in this sample may be carry-over from other donors' samples.

Only one count was recorded for this clone. The same CDR3 is also encoded by other DNA sequences in this sample. The chain uses TRBV6-1 and TRBJ1-3, with D unresolved. Germline lookup yields CDR1 MNHNS and CDR2 SASEGT. CDR3 length equals 14 residues. Trimming took 7 bases from V and 1 from J, leaving 11 bases between them. The CDR3 is CASKRSGSGNTIYF. The CDR3 region has the DNA TGTGCCAGCAAACGATCGGGGTCTGGAAACACCATATATTTT.

This chain joins TRBV11-3 and TRBJ2-1, with 10 bases matching TRBD2. The CDR3 sequence is 16 residues long. Trimming at V came to 5 bases and at J to 8 bases, leaving 12 bases not matched to a gene. Germline V gene sequence: CDR1 SGHNT, CDR2 YENEEA. The CDR3 nucleotides read TGTGCCAGCAGCCAAGCGGCTAGCGGGAGTTTCCATGAGCAGTTCTTC. Protein product: CASSQAASGSFHEQFF.

This clone occurred a few times. The chain uses TRBV27 and TRBJ2-1; TRBD2 is a possible D gene (6 bases). This CDR3 spans 14 amino acids. Looked up from germline, CDR1 is MNHEY and CDR2 is SMNVEV (reference sequence). Trimming pared 10 bases from V and 6 bases from J, leaving 19 bases between. The CDR3 nucleotides read TGTGCCACCGTGGACTTGGGACTGAGCAATGAGCAGTTCTTC. It translates to CATVDLGLSNEQFF.

Concerning this clone itself: A much larger clonotype is one base distant, so this may be a read error. J is TRBJ1-5 and V is TRBV6-1; no definite D call. This CDR3 is built from 13 residues. Germline lookup yields CDR1 MNHNS and CDR2 SASEGT. Trimming removed 5 bases from V and 7 bases from J, with 12 bases in between. This CDR3 reads CASSRVPRQPQHF. The DNA for the CDR3 is TGTGCCAGCAGTAGGGTGCCACGACAGCCCCAGCATTTT.

The V gene is TRBV28, the J gene TRBJ2-1; 9 nucleotides align to TRBD2. The V segment lost 2 bases and the J segment 6 bases; nucleotides outside the gene matches: 5. This CDR3 is built from 15 residues. Germline V gene lookup returns CDR1 MDHEN and CDR2 SYDVKM. CDR3 amino acids: CASSLAGGPGNEQFF. The DNA for the CDR3 is TGTGCCAGCAGTTTAGCGGGAGGGCCCGGCAATGAGCAGTTCTTC.

The chain joins TRBV6-5 to TRBJ1-5; D ambiguous. V was pared by 6 bases and J by 0 bases, with 9 bases between. Per germline, CDR1 MNHEY and CDR2 SVGAGI. The CDR3 sequence is 14 residues long. CDR3: CASRDRASNQPQHF. Here the CDR3 DNA reads TGTGCCAGCAGAGACCGGGCTAGCAATCAGCCCCAGCATTTT.

The sample holds many counts of this clone. This chain links TRBV29-1 with TRBJ2-1, with TRBD1 matching 8 bases. J was trimmed by 5 bases and V by 3 bases; bases with no gene match: 12. Germline lookup yields CDR1 SQVTM and CDR2 ANQGSEA. The CDR3 is made up of 16 amino acids. The CDR3 bases are TGCAGCGTTGAGTCGGACAGGGCCTCAGGGGACAATGAGCAGTTCTTC. As protein: CSVESDRASGDNEQFF.

The V and J genes are TRBV28 and TRBJ2-3, with D maybe TRBD1 (5 bases). CDR1 and CDR2 from the germline V gene are MDHEN and SYDVKM. V was cut by 4 bases and J by 11 bases, with 13 bases left in between. This CDR3 has 12 amino acids. CDR3: CASSSGQRLQYF. The DNA of the CDR3 is TGTGCCAGCAGTTCCGGACAACGTCTGCAGTATTTT.

This chain connects TRBV28 to TRBJ2-1; D may correspond to TRBD1 or TRBD2 (5 bases each). The V gene's germline CDR1 is MDHEN and CDR2 SYDVKM. The V gene lost 6 bases and the J gene lost 3 bases, with 18 bases spanning the gap. CDR3 size: 16 residues. This chain's CDR3 is CASSPNLGRSYNEQFF. The DNA for the CDR3 is TGTGCCAGCAGCCCAAACTTGGGACGGAGCTACAATGAGCAGTTCTTC.

The chain is built from TRBV7-9 and TRBJ2-3; no firm D call. The CDR3 has 16 amino acids. Per germline, CDR1 SEHNR and CDR2 FQNEAQ (reference sequence). Trimming removed 1 base at V and 0 bases at J, with 11 bases between. The CDR3 loop reads CASSLGVTSSTDTQYF. For the CDR3, the DNA is TGTGCCAGCAGCTTAGGGGTGACGTCTAGCACAGATACGCAGTATTTT.

This sequence joins TRBV6-1 and TRBJ1-2; no clear D gene. The V end was cut by 6 bases, the J end by 8 bases, with 19 bases between. The CDR3 length is 14 residues. The V gene's germline CDR1 is MNHNS and CDR2 SASEGT. The CDR3 DNA sequence: TGTGCCAGCAGACAATTGGACTTTTCCCGCGGCTACACCTTC. Translation: CASRQLDFSRGYTF.

The chain joins TRBV28 to TRBJ2-1, with TRBD1 matching over 7 bases. Germline CDR1 and CDR2: MDHEN and SYDVKM. V gave up 5 bases and J gave up 1 base; unmatched junction bases: 8. The CDR3 runs to 16 residues. The CDR3 DNA follows: TGTGCCAGCAGTAGAACAGGGGTGGGGTCCTACAATGAGCAGTTCTTC. Protein product: CASSRTGVGSYNEQFF.

The CDR3 here is CASSLELGTEAFF. DNA of the CDR3: TGTGCCAGCAGCTTAGAGTTGGGAACTGAAGCTTTCTTT. The rearrangement joins TRBV7-8 to TRBJ1-1; D unresolved. V lost 1 base, J lost 5 bases, and 8 bases lay in between. Germline loops: CDR1 SGHVS, CDR2 FQNEAQ. This CDR3 spans 13 amino acids.

This sequence joins TRBV25-1 and TRBJ1-6; D call uncertain. Trimming removed 7 bases from V and 0 bases from J, with 7 bases in between. The germline V gene encodes CDR1 MGHDK and CDR2 SYGVNS. CDR3 length equals 14 residues. In DNA form, the CDR3 reads TGTGCCAGCACCCCGGGCTCCTATAATTCACCCCTCCACTTT. Amino acids: CASTPGSYNSPLHF. The full variable domain, with the rest looked up from reference TRBV25-1 and TRBJ1-6, is EADIYQTPRYLVIGTGKKITLECSQTMGHDKMYWYQQDPGMELHLIHYSYGVNSTEKGDLSSESTVSRIRTEHFPLTLESARPSHTSQYLCASTPGSYNSPLHFGNGTRLTVT.

The rearrangement uses TRBV6-4 and TRBJ1-1; the D gene is possibly TRBD1 (5 bases). V dropped 3 bases and J dropped 5 bases, with 10 bases sitting between them. The germline V gene has CDR1 MRHNA and CDR2 SNTAGT. CDR3 length: 13 residues. CDR3 nucleotides: TGTGCCAGCAGTGAGGGCAGGGATACTGAAGCTTTCTTT. Amino acids: CASSEGRDTEAFF.

On this clone itself: Other DNA sequences from this sample encode an identical CDR3 as well. The V call is TRBV19, the J call TRBJ2-7; possibly TRBD1 for D (6 bases). The CDR3 loop spans 13 amino acids. The germline V gene encodes CDR1 LNHDA and CDR2 SQIVND (reference sequence). Between the trimmed V and J ends, which lost 3 bases and 4 bases, there was a span of 10 bases. The CDR3: CASSIVQGYEQYF. In nucleotides, the CDR3 is TGTGCCAGTAGTATCGTGCAGGGGTACGAGCAGTACTTC.